These 8 T cell receptor beta chains came from one sample sequenced in a study of CXCR3-negative and CXCR3-positive naive CD8 T cells. Study findings and constraints: A higher hydrophobicity marked the TRB CDR3s of CXCR3-positive naive cells versus CXCR3-negative naive cells.

Their antigens remain unidentified. The authors made the TRB cDNA libraries by 5' RACE using UMI labels. TCRdb reprocessed the 5' RACE reads and keeps a single row for each CDR3 protein, giving no DNA. Its clone listing holds around 140,000 distinct CDR3 sequences. Input material: naive CXCR3+ CD8+ T cells from blood. Subset of the sample: CD45RO-CCR7+CD27+CD95- naive CD8+ T cells expressing CXCR3 (TNR3+). The source is a human donor in good health. Some clones in this sample may be carry-over from other donors' samples.

The chain recombines TRBV29-1 with TRBJ2-3; the TRBD2 assignment by TCRdb is unverifiable without DNA. This CDR3 comprises 15 residues. Germline V gene data show CDR1 as SQVTM and CDR2 as ANQGSEA. CDR3 in amino acids: CSAYLAGRITDTQYF.

V gene TRBV18 combines with J gene TRBJ2-3; checking the TCRdb D call of TRBD2 is not possible without DNA. CDR1 KGHSH and CDR2 LQKENI come from the germline V gene. CDR3 length: 16 amino acids. CDR3 sequence: CASSPQTSGSTDTQYF. The full variable domain, in which reference TRBV18 and TRBJ2-3 provide the parts outside the CDR3, is NAGVMQNPRHLVRRRGQEARLRCSPMKGHSHVYWYRQLPEEGLKFMVYLQKENIIDESGMPKERFSAEFPKEGPSILRIQQVVRGDSAAYFCASSPQTSGSTDTQYFGPGTRLTVL.

The CDR3 here is CASSWADSSEQYF. V and J are TRBV5-1 and TRBJ2-7. The V gene's germline CDR1 is SGHRS and CDR2 YFSETQ. The CDR3 runs to 13 residues.

The V call is TRBV19, the J call TRBJ2-3; TCRdb's D call of TRBD2 is untestable without DNA. CDR1 and CDR2 from the germline V gene are LNHDA and SQIVND (reference sequence). This CDR3 comprises 15 residues. CDR3 amino acids: CASSNTGTYLDTQYF.

V gene TRBV6-6 combines with J gene TRBJ2-1; TCRdb outputs TRBD2, but without DNA this stays unchecked. This CDR3 contains 16 residues. Looked up from germline, CDR1 is MNHNY and CDR2 is SVGAGI (reference sequence). The CDR3 here is CASSYSIGRAGDEQFF.

The rearrangement uses TRBV11-2 and TRBJ2-1. The CDR3 covers 16 residues. Germline CDR1 is SGHAT and CDR2 is FQNNGV. CDR3 in amino acids: CASSLYSGSSYNEQFF.

The chain is built from TRBV4-3 and TRBJ2-1; without DNA, the TCRdb call of TRBD2 cannot be checked. This CDR3 has 16 residues. CDR1 is LGHNA, CDR2 YSLEER, per germline. CDR3: CASSPSSSGGANEQFF.

The chain combines TRBV27 with TRBJ2-1; no DNA is available, so the TRBD1 call from TCRdb remains unchecked. Germline V lookup: CDR1 MNHEY, CDR2 SMNVEV (reference sequence). The CDR3 totals 14 residues. The CDR3 region is CATTGQGKNNEQFF.